These 32 T cell receptor beta chains were all obtained from the same sample, sequenced in a study of T cells in Graves' hyperthyroidism and ophthalmopathy. Amplification targeted TCR beta CDR3 regions from RNA transcripts. HTBI primers were the set used in a first-round RT-PCR of the TCR CDR3. TCRdb reprocessed the multiplex PCR reads with MiXCR, giving one entry per CDR3 protein. This sample has over 200,000 distinct CDR3 sequences; less than 15% occur once, and the top ten carry roughly 14%. Sequenced material: blood. These receptors were collected from a woman in her forties with Graves' hyperthyroidism that later progressed to Graves' ophthalmopathy.

In this sample, this clonotype turned up many times. The rearrangement links TRBV9 to TRBJ2-1; 14 bases match TRBD2. Germline V gives CDR1 SGDLS, CDR2 YYNGEE. Losses at the gene ends were 2 bases for V and 10 bases for J; bases not matched to a gene: 8. The CDR3 loop spans 16 amino acids. The CDR3 loop reads CASSVSGTSGSGEQFF. CDR3 coding DNA: TGTGCCAGCAGCGTCTCCGGGACTAGCGGGAGCGGGGAGCAGTTCTTC.

Concerning this clonotype: A much larger clone lies one base from this, so it may be a read error. The J gene is TRBJ2-1, the V gene TRBV5-1, with TRBD2 matching 7 bases. The J call could be wrong; TRBJ2-7 is a better fit for the DNA end. CDR1 is SGHRS, CDR2 YFSETQ, per germline. The length of the CDR3 is 16 residues. The CDR3 nucleotides read TGCGCCAGCAGCTCCCGTACTAGCGCCCCGTACAATGAGCAGTACTTC. Residues: CASSSRTSAPYNEQYF.

This clonotype was seen at least ten times. The genes are TRBV20-1 and TRBJ1-5; D might be TRBD1 (6 bases). CDR3 length: 12 residues. Germline V gives CDR1 DFQATT, CDR2 SNEGSKA (reference sequence). Deletions cut 7 bases from V and 6 bases from J, with 13 bases between. This CDR3 reads CSVAGDTQPQHF. The CDR3 DNA sequence: TGCAGTGTTGCAGGGGACACTCAGCCCCAGCATTTT.

This clonotype appeared many times. V and J are TRBV5-1 and TRBJ1-1, with D perhaps TRBD1 (5 bases). From germline, CDR1 is SGHRS and CDR2 YFSETQ. V shed 0 bases and J shed 5 bases, with 8 bases lying between them. The CDR3 sequence is 13 residues long. CDR3 bases: TGCGCCAGCAGCTTGGCAGGGCTTACTGAAGCTTTCTTT. As protein: CASSLAGLTEAFF.

This clonotype has more than one count but fewer than ten. A much larger clone lies a single base off, so this may be a read error. The V call is TRBV18, the J call TRBJ2-2, with D unresolved. The CDR3 spans 16 residues. In germline, CDR1 is KGHSH, CDR2 LQKENI. CDR3 bases: TGTGCCAGCTCACCGACCGAAACCACCAACACCAGGGAGCTGTTTTTT. It encodes CASSPTETTNTRELFF.

To note about this clonotype: It may be a read error: a sequence one base away is much more abundant. The chain combines TRBV25-1 with TRBJ2-2; tentative D call: TRBD2 (7 bases). The CDR3 covers 17 residues. Germline CDR1 MGHDK, CDR2 SYGVNS. Trimming took 2 bases from V and 4 from J, leaving 17 bases between them. As DNA, the CDR3 is TGTGCCAGCAGTGAAAAGGGGGGGATCCTGTCCACCGGGGAGCTGTTTTTT. Translation gives CASSEKGGILSTGELFF.

At least ten counts were recorded for this clonotype. The chain uses TRBV9 and TRBJ2-3; 11 bases match TRBD2. V was clipped by 2 bases and J by 4 bases; unmatched bases: 9. Germline V gene data show CDR1 as SGDLS and CDR2 as YYNGEE. There are 17 residues in the CDR3. The CDR3, as DNA: TGTGCCAGCAGCGTTGAGTATAGCGGGAGGGGCGCAGATACGCAGTATTTT. It specifies CASSVEYSGRGADTQYF.

The chain is built from TRBV19 and TRBJ1-5, with D unclear. V gave up 10 bases and J gave up 0 bases, with 13 bases separating them. Germline lookup yields CDR1 LNHDA and CDR2 SQIVND (reference sequence). This CDR3 region has 14 residues. Here the CDR3 reads CATGRIISNQPQHF. The CDR3, as DNA: TGTGCCACCGGACGGATAATTAGCAATCAGCCCCAGCATTTT.

At least ten counts were recorded for this clonotype. The chain has TRBV10-3 and TRBJ2-3; the match to TRBD1 covers 7 bases. CDR1 is ENHRY, CDR2 SYGVKD, per germline. V was clipped by 6 bases and J by 2 bases; unmatched bases: 5. There are 14 residues in the CDR3. Here the CDR3 DNA reads TGTGCCATCAGGGACAGGTTAAACACAGATACGCAGTATTTT. Amino acids: CAIRDRLNTDTQYF.

This clonotype occurred many times. The V gene is TRBV4-2, the J gene TRBJ2-5; D is perhaps TRBD1 or TRBD2 (5 bases each). The CDR3 totals 14 residues. With 2 bases removed from V and 4 bases from J, the gap between germline ends came to 11 bases. Germline CDR1 LGHNA, CDR2 YNFKEQ. The CDR3 nucleotides are TGTGCCAGCAGCCAATTTTGGGGGATAGAGACCCAGTACTTC. Encoded protein: CASSQFWGIETQYF.

In its sample, this clonotype was seen many times. V is TRBV28 and J is TRBJ2-7, with a tentative D call TRBD1 (6 bases). The CDR3 totals 14 residues. Germline assignment: CDR1 MDHEN and CDR2 SYDVKM. The V and J ends lost 7 bases and 5 bases respectively, with 18 bases between them. CDR3 sequence: CASTPFTGIDEQYF. The CDR3 DNA reads as TGTGCCAGCACTCCTTTTACAGGGATAGACGAGCAGTACTTC.

This clonotype occurred many times. The chain recombines TRBV29-1 with TRBJ2-1; the match to TRBD2 covers 7 bases. Trimming took 7 bases from V and 4 from J; bases not matched to a gene: 19. Germline loops: CDR1 SQVTM, CDR2 ANQGSEA. The CDR3 extends over 17 amino acids. The CDR3 region is CSAMVGLTGGSYNEQFF. The CDR3 bases are TGCAGCGCCATGGTTGGCCTTACTGGCGGGAGTTACAATGAGCAGTTCTTC.

This clonotype was seen just once. The V and J genes are TRBV12-3 or TRBV12-4 and TRBJ2-5; D is uncertain. V was pared by 3 bases and J by 6 bases, with 5 bases between. CDR3 length equals 11 residues. This chain's CDR3 is CASSLSQTQYF. CDR3 DNA: TGTGCCAGCAGTTTGTCTCAGACCCAGTACTTC.

This clonotype was seen ten or more times. The chain recombines TRBV12-3 or TRBV12-4 with TRBJ2-1; the D gene is possibly TRBD2 (6 bases). V was trimmed by 7 bases and J by 5 bases, leaving 18 bases between them. The length of the CDR3 is 15 residues. The CDR3 protein is CASINSGGGNNEQFF. Here the CDR3 DNA reads TGTGCCAGCATAAATTCGGGTGGGGGGAACAATGAGCAGTTCTTC.

This clonotype was observed at least ten times. The chain has TRBV11-3 and TRBJ2-7, with TRBD2 matching over 7 bases. The trim removed 5 bases at V and 0 bases at J, leaving 7 bases unmatched. CDR3 length: 15 amino acids. CDR1 is SGHNT and CDR2 is YENEEA in the germline V gene. The CDR3 DNA sequence: TGTGCCAGCAGCCTCGGCGGGAGCCTCTCCTACGAGCAGTACTTC. Its protein is CASSLGGSLSYEQYF.

The chain employs TRBV7-9 and TRBJ1-3, with D perhaps matching TRBD1 (6 bases). Germline V gene lookup returns CDR1 SEHNR and CDR2 FQNEAQ (reference sequence). Trimming removed 5 bases from V and 1 base from J, with 12 bases in between. The CDR3 length is 15 residues. CDR3: CASSAQGGSGNTIYF. CDR3 in DNA: TGTGCCAGCAGCGCACAGGGTGGGTCTGGAAACACCATATATTTT. The full variable domain, completed using reference TRBV7-9 and TRBJ1-3, is DTGVSQNPRHKITKRGQNVTFRCDPISEHNRLYWYRQTLGQGPEFLTYFQNEAQLEKSRLLSDRFSAERPKGSFSTLEIQRTEQGDSAMYLCASSAQGGSGNTIYFGEGSWLTVV.

As concerns this clonotype: A read error may explain this, as a much larger clone is one base away. This chain connects TRBV6-1 to TRBJ1-3; D gene unclear. This CDR3 is built from 13 residues. The germline V gene encodes CDR1 MNHNS and CDR2 SASEGT. V dropped 8 bases and J dropped 6 bases, with 14 bases sitting between them. CDR3 in amino acids: CASHGPRENTIYF. The CDR3 DNA sequence: TGTGCCAGCCATGGGCCGCGCGAAAACACCATATATTTT.

This clonotype was recorded at least ten times. This may come from a read error, since a much larger clone is one base off. The chain is built from TRBV2 and TRBJ2-2; D is undetermined. The CDR3 has 13 amino acids. The germline V gene has CDR1 SNHLY and CDR2 FYNNEI. CDR3 nucleotides: TGTACCAGCTTGGGCCGTACCACCGGGGAGCTGTTTTTT. Translating gives CTSLGRTTGELFF.

The chain uses TRBV29-1 and TRBJ1-1, with D perhaps TRBD1 (5 bases). The CDR3 totals 13 residues. Germline loops: CDR1 SQVTM, CDR2 ANQGSEA. The V gene lost 3 bases and the J gene lost 13 bases, with 21 bases spanning the gap. The CDR3 DNA sequence: TGCAGCGTTGATATCAGGGTGGGCTTCGTGGGTTTCTTT. Translated, it gives CSVDIRVGFVGFF.

This clonotype was counted at least ten times. The CDR3 bases are TGTGCCAGCAGTCCTAGGGGGGATTACAATGAGCAGTTCTTC. As protein: CASSPRGDYNEQFF. The rearrangement joins TRBV28 to TRBJ2-1, with D perhaps assigned TRBD1 or TRBD2 (6 bases each). The V gene's germline CDR1 is MDHEN and CDR2 SYDVKM. The V and J ends lost 5 bases and 4 bases respectively, with 12 bases between them. The CDR3 covers 14 residues. Full variable domain (remainder filled in from reference TRBV28 and TRBJ2-1): DVKVTQSSRYLVKRTGEKVFLECVQDMDHENMFWYRQDPGLGLRLIYFSYDVKMKEKGDIPEGYSVSREKKERFSLILESASTNQTSMYLCASSPRGDYNEQFFGPGTRLTVL.

This clonotype was counted once. Here the CDR3 reads CASSDASASGNTIYF. In nucleotides, the CDR3 is TGCGCCAGCAGTGATGCTTCGGCTAGTGGAAACACCATATATTTT. The gene calls are TRBV10-1 and TRBJ1-3, with D unresolved. V shed 3 bases and J shed 3 bases, with 12 bases lying between them. The length of the CDR3 is 15 residues. Germline lookup yields CDR1 WNHNN and CDR2 SYGVQD (reference sequence).

As to this clonotype: The junction shows a germline mismatch at one end, possibly a read error. V and J are TRBV7-8 and TRBJ2-5, with D possibly being TRBD2 (7 bases). The CDR3 extends over 15 amino acids. Germline V CDR1 and CDR2: SGHVS, FQNEAQ. CDR3 region: CASSPPSGGGETRYF. The CDR3 DNA is TGTGCCAGCAGCCCCCCCTCTGGCGGGGGCGAGACCCGGTACTTC.

This clonotype appeared many times. This chain joins TRBV13 and TRBJ2-7, with D perhaps TRBD2 (5 bases). V lost 3 bases, J lost 7 bases, and 13 bases lay in between. CDR1 is PRHDT and CDR2 is FYEKMQ in the germline V gene (reference sequence). The CDR3 has 13 amino acids. CDR3: CASSFGNLREQYF. The CDR3 bases are TGTGCCAGCAGCTTCGGGAACCTGAGGGAGCAGTACTTC.

Details on this clonotype: This may stem from a read error, because a much larger clone lies one nucleotide away. The rearrangement joins TRBV7-9 to TRBJ1-4; D is unresolved. The V gene lost 4 bases and the J gene lost 13 bases, with 13 bases spanning the gap. The CDR3 runs to 12 residues. Germline CDR1 reads SEHNR; CDR2 reads FQNEAQ (reference sequence). CDR3 sequence: CASSSDGIRLFF. CDR3 DNA: TGTGCCAGCAGCTCGGACGGGATTAGACTGTTTTTT.

This clonotype was picked up many times. This rearrangement joins TRBV20-1 to TRBJ2-1; possibly TRBD2 for D (6 bases). The CDR3 is made up of 14 amino acids. V was pared by 6 bases and J by 4 bases, with 16 bases between. Looked up from germline, CDR1 is DFQATT and CDR2 is SNEGSKA (reference sequence). The CDR3 spells CSAYRDWDYNEQFF. CDR3 DNA: TGCAGTGCCTATCGGGACTGGGATTACAATGAGCAGTTCTTC.

This clonotype was recorded at least ten times. The chain couples TRBV6-1 to TRBJ1-2, with 7 bases that match TRBD1. Looked up from germline, CDR1 is MNHNS and CDR2 is SASEGT. The CDR3 contains 14 residues. The J segment lost 8 bases and the V segment lost 6 bases, leaving 12 bases of the junction unmatched. CDR3 bases: TGTGCCAGCAGCCGGACAGGCCCTACGGGCGGCTACACCTTC. This sequence encodes CASSRTGPTGGYTF.

This clonotype was seen many times. V gene TRBV4-1 combines with J gene TRBJ1-2; D possibly corresponds to TRBD1 (6 bases). Trimming took 1 base from V and 7 from J, leaving 13 bases between them. CDR1 is MGHRA, CDR2 YSYEKL, per germline. The CDR3 is 14 residues long. CDR3 nucleotide sequence: TGCGCCAGCAGCCAAGTAGGGGGGCATACTGGCTACACCTTC. Protein sequence: CASSQVGGHTGYTF.

The CDR3 reads CRPAGLTDTQYF. In DNA form, the CDR3 reads TGCAGGCCAGCGGGGCTCACAGATACGCAGTATTTT. V and J are TRBV20-1 and TRBJ2-3, with 7 nucleotides matching TRBD2. CDR3 length equals 12 residues. CDR1 is DFQATT, CDR2 SNEGSKA, per germline (reference sequence).

This clonotype was detected many times. The V and J genes are TRBV11-3 and TRBJ2-3; 8 nucleotides align to TRBD2. This CDR3 is built from 16 residues. V was pared by 0 bases and J by 0 bases, with 2 bases of the junction left unmatched. Germline values: CDR1 SGHNT, CDR2 YENEEA. CDR3 amino acids: CASSLELAASTDTQYF. In DNA, the CDR3 is TGTGCCAGCAGCTTAGAACTAGCGGCTAGCACAGATACGCAGTATTTT. Supplemented by reference TRBV11-3 and TRBJ2-3, the full variable domain reads EAGVVQSPRYKIIEKKQPVAFWCNPISGHNTLYWYLQNLGQGPELLIRYENEEAVDDSQLPKDRFSAERLKGVDSTLKIQPAELGDSAVYLCASSLELAASTDTQYFGPGTRLTVL.

This clonotype was detected many times. The chain couples TRBV12-3 or TRBV12-4 to TRBJ2-3; TRBD2 aligns across 10 bases. The CDR3 sequence is 16 residues long. V was clipped by 3 bases and J by 5 bases; unmatched bases: 8. CDR3: CASSFSLAGVRDTQYF. The CDR3 DNA sequence: TGTGCCAGCAGTTTTAGCCTAGCGGGGGTCCGAGATACGCAGTATTTT.

This clonotype was counted a few times. The chain is built from TRBV28 and TRBJ2-7, with TRBD2 identical over 13 bases. The CDR3 is made up of 16 amino acids. Unmatched junction bases numbered 8, after V lost 3 bases and J lost 6 bases. The germline CDR1 and CDR2 sequences are MDHEN and SYDVKM. This CDR3 reads CASSFFGTSGTGEQYF. CDR3 bases: TGTGCCAGCAGTTTCTTCGGGACTAGCGGGACCGGCGAGCAGTACTTC.

This clonotype appeared many times. The chain links TRBV28 to TRBJ1-1, with D perhaps matching TRBD1 (5 bases). V lost 2 bases to trimming and J lost 7 bases, with 8 bases between them. This CDR3 region has 12 residues. Looked up from germline, CDR1 is MDHEN and CDR2 is SYDVKM. The CDR3 nucleotides read TGTGCCAGCAGTTTAGACAGCTTTGAAGCTTTCTTT. It encodes CASSLDSFEAFF.